This TCR beta chain was captured by sequencing in a study of blood T cell repertoires in COVID-19. At the level of the study: Samples representing acute and convalescent COVID-19 were sourced from the United States, Italy and Spain. Sample material is recorded as cDNA or gDNA derived from T cells, B-cell-depleted T cells, or PBMCs.

Per the study methods: Nucleated cell counts were estimated from reference gene primer amplification. The assay was immunoSEQ multiplex PCR, and TCRdb's table has in-frame clones only and misses some. The DNA was the basis for D and trimming; V, J and clone size are from that table. The sample lists 85,000 to 130,000 clones; roughly nine tenths were seen once. Germline CDR1 is MNHEY and CDR2 is SVGAGI. Trimming took 3 bases from V and 7 from J; bases not matched to a gene: 10. This CDR3 is built from 16 residues. Sequences were obtained from peripheral blood. V and J are TRBV6-5 and TRBJ2-2; 8 positions match TRBD1. The receptor's source is a human donor in a cohort sampled during active COVID-19. CDR3 protein: CASSYFMAGGGGELFF. CDR3 in DNA: TGTGCCAGCAGTTATTTTATGGCAGGGGGCGGCGGGGAGCTGTTTTTT.